This T cell receptor (beta chain) was identified during a study of cytomegalovirus exposure and HLA in healthy donors. Study-wide background: The 120 or so validation repertoires and the approximately 630 first-cohort repertoires shared a platform, a later analysis reported.

Only in-frame clones appear in the TCRdb table, and some are missing; sequencing was by immunoSEQ multiplex PCR. The sample contains 65,000 to 75,000 clones, around 94% of which appear only once. Donors were drawn from the 120-subject validation cohort, separate from the roughly 670-subject first cohort. This clone appeared once. Its antigen is as yet unknown. Broader study findings: TCR clusters originating in the first cohort tended to co-occur in the 120 validation repertoires, according to a later analysis.

The specimen sequenced was PBMCs. This clonotype originated in a woman under 30 in good health and CMV-seropositive.

This chain's CDR3 is CASSRLRDSPLHF. The CDR3 DNA reads TGTGCCAGTAGTAGATTACGGGATTCACCCCTCCACTTT. The V call is TRBV19, the J call TRBJ1-6, with D hard to call. The germline V gene encodes CDR1 LNHDA and CDR2 SQIVND (reference sequence). The CDR3 runs 13 residues. Trimming took 4 bases from V and 8 from J, leaving 9 bases between them. The variable domain in full, completed from reference TRBV19 and TRBJ1-6, reads DGGITQSPKYLFRKEGQNVTLSCEQNLNHDAMYWYRQDPGQGLRLIYYSQIVNDFQKGDIAEGYSVSREKKESFPLTVTSAQKNPTAFYLCASSRLRDSPLHFGNGTRLTVT.